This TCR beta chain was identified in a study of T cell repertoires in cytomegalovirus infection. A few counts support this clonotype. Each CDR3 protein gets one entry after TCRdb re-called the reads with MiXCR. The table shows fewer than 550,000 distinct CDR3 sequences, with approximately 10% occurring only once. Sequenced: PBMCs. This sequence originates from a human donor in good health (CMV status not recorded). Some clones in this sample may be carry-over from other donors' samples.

The CDR3 loop reads CSVKIPREGDEQYF. CDR3 bases: TGCAGCGTTAAGATACCAAGGGAAGGAGACGAGCAGTACTTC. The chain combines TRBV29-1 with TRBJ2-7; D gene uncertain. CDR3 length: 14 amino acids. V was clipped by 5 bases and J by 5 bases, with 19 bases between them. The germline gives CDR1 SQVTM, CDR2 ANQGSEA.